The sample holds one count of the clone carrying this T cell receptor beta chain. The antigen remains unidentified. This sample was taken from a study of OX40 agonist ivuxolimab in advanced cancers. Study background: Clinicians treated patients with ivuxolimab, an agonistic anti-OX40 (CD134) antibody.

Study results and caveats: Blood T cells, both CD4+ and CD8+, expanded clonally by week 6 at 0.1 to 3.0 mg/kg.

Generated by immunoSEQ multiplex PCR, the TCRdb table keeps only in-frame clones and is missing some. Found here are about 68,000 clones, about 79% of them singletons; the top ten hold under 2%. Germline-derived CDR1 and CDR2 are SGHRS and YFSETQ. The germline V and J ends were trimmed by 4 bases and 13 bases, with 19 bases remaining between them. CDR3 length: 13 amino acids. This receptor was obtained from an adult with an advanced solid tumor such as melanoma, head and neck, liver or kidney cancer. This specimen consisted of CD4+ or CD8+ T cells sorted from blood, obtained in a trial of the OX40 agonist ivuxolimab. The chain links TRBV5-1 to TRBJ2-3, with a possible D match to TRBD2 (5 bases). DNA for the CDR3: TGCGCCAGCAGCCCGGAGGTCGGCAGATCTAAGTATTTT. Its translation is CASSPEVGRSKYF. The whole variable domain, filled in from reference TRBV5-1 and TRBJ2-3, reads KAGVTQTPRYLIKTRGQQVTLSCSPISGHRSVSWYQQTPGQGLQFLFEYFSETQRNKGNFPGRFSGRQFSNSRSEMNVSTLELGDSALYLCASSPEVGRSKYFGPGTRLTVL.